This passage covers 10 T cell receptor beta chains from one sample sequenced in a study of blood T cells in healthy people across ages. A second about 6 to 12 cycle PCR used barcoded and J-beta primers. TCRdb re-analysed the 5' RACE reads in MiXCR, keeping a single row per CDR3 protein. Of some 860,000 distinct CDR3 sequences listed, 56% were seen once; the top ten hold around a quarter. Sequencing used blood. Receptors originate from a middle-aged man in good health.

The chain has TRBV7-8 and TRBJ2-5, with D possibly matching TRBD2 (6 bases). This CDR3 region has 11 residues. CDR1 is SGHVS and CDR2 is FQNEAQ in the germline V gene. Trimming took 8 bases from V and 11 from J, leaving 15 bases between them. In DNA form, the CDR3 reads TGTGCCAGCTCGGGGGTAAATGAGCAGTACTTC. It translates to CASSGVNEQYF.

The rearrangement uses TRBV6-2 or TRBV6-3 and TRBJ2-1, with D perhaps matching TRBD2 (5 bases). There are 17 residues in the CDR3. CDR1 and CDR2 (germline): MNHEY, SVGEGT. With 2 bases removed from V and 0 bases from J, the gap between germline ends came to 14 bases. CDR3 loop: CASSYRSGSISYNEQFF. The CDR3 DNA reads as TGTGCCAGCAGTTACCGCTCGGGGAGTATCTCCTACAATGAGCAGTTCTTC.

This clonotype was found a few times. The CDR3 sequence: CSASAGPQGVQGYTF. CDR3 bases: TGCAGTGCTAGTGCTGGCCCTCAGGGAGTTCAGGGCTACACCTTC. The J gene is TRBJ1-2, the V gene TRBV20-1; D might be TRBD1 (5 bases). V gave up 3 bases and J gave up 8 bases, with 22 bases separating them. This CDR3 comprises 15 residues. Germline V gene data show CDR1 as DFQATT and CDR2 as SNEGSKA (reference sequence).

The V gene is TRBV4-3, the J gene TRBJ1-4; D gene uncertain. This CDR3 region has 15 residues. V lost 1 base to trimming and J lost 7 bases, with 13 bases between them. CDR1 is LGHNA and CDR2 is YSLEER in the germline V gene. The CDR3 reads CASSQATGVGEKLFF. The DNA for the CDR3 is TGCGCCAGCAGCCAAGCTACCGGGGTGGGTGAAAAACTGTTTTTT.

A single count supports this clonotype. J is TRBJ2-7 and V is TRBV12-3 or TRBV12-4; 9 bases fit TRBD1. The better agreement between TRBJ2-5 and the DNA end casts doubt on the J call. The CDR3 is made up of 14 amino acids. The chain's CDR3 is CASTTGTGRETQYF. The CDR3 coding sequence is TGTGCCAGCACTACCGGGACAGGGCGAGAGACCCAGTACTTC.

This clonotype was recorded a few times. The gene calls are TRBV28 and TRBJ1-2; 7 bases are a match to TRBD1. This CDR3 is built from 14 residues. Germline CDR1 is MDHEN and CDR2 is SYDVKM. After removal of 3 bases from V and 6 bases from J, the junction contained 7 bases not matched to a gene. The CDR3, as DNA: TGTGCCAGCAGTTTCCCTGACAGGGAGAATGGCTACACCTTC. It specifies CASSFPDRENGYTF.

The CDR3 region has the DNA TGTGCCAGCAGCTTAGGTCACTCAGGGGGCGCTTTCAATGAGCAGTTCTTC. Translated, it gives CASSLGHSGGAFNEQFF. The chain carries TRBV7-9 and TRBJ2-1, with 8 nucleotides matching TRBD1. From germline, CDR1 is SEHNR and CDR2 FQNEAQ (reference sequence). The V gene end was trimmed by 1 base and the J gene end by 6 bases; junction bases not matched to a gene: 11. This CDR3 has 17 amino acids.

The chain couples TRBV7-2 to TRBJ1-5; 10 bases fit TRBD1. The CDR3 has 18 residues. With 4 bases clipped from V and 2 bases from J, the junction kept 11 bases outside the gene matches. CDR1 and CDR2 from the germline V gene are SGHTA and FQGNSA. CDR3 sequence reads: CASSSYGTGDSGNQPQHF. CDR3 DNA sequence: TGTGCCAGCAGCTCGTACGGGACAGGGGATTCGGGCAATCAGCCCCAGCATTTT.

This clonotype was observed a few times. The J gene is TRBJ2-3, the V gene TRBV5-1; no definite D call. CDR1 and CDR2 (germline): SGHRS, YFSETQ. The CDR3 runs to 17 residues. With 0 bases removed from V and 2 bases from J, the gap between germline ends came to 16 bases. The CDR3 sequence: CASSLEGAGTFTDTQYF. For the CDR3, the DNA is TGCGCCAGCAGCTTGGAGGGCGCAGGCACTTTCACAGATACGCAGTATTTT.

The rearrangement links TRBV13 to TRBJ1-1, with TRBD1 as a possible D gene (5 bases). Germline V gene data show CDR1 as PRHDT and CDR2 as FYEKMQ (reference sequence). Trimming took off 1 base at V and 5 bases at J, with 17 bases between the two ends. This CDR3 is 16 amino acids long. CDR3 amino acids: CASSLDLGQGDTEAFF. The CDR3 bases are TGTGCCAGCAGCTTAGACCTAGGGCAGGGCGATACTGAAGCTTTCTTT.